These 14 T cell receptor beta chains originate from one sample sequenced in a study of ipilimumab plus nivolumab after autologous stem cell transplantation. Sequencing used immunoSEQ multiplex PCR; TCRdb keeps in-frame clones, though not all of them. The sample consists of fewer than 15,000 clones, approximately 74% of them appearing once. Material: PBMCs, obtained in a trial of ipilimumab plus nivolumab as post-transplant consolidation. The receptor source for this set is a male donor with primary mediastinal lymphoma.

The rearrangement joins TRBV30 to TRBJ1-2; D may be TRBD1 (5 bases). The CDR3 spans 14 residues. Looked up from germline, CDR1 is GTSNPN and CDR2 is SVGIG (reference sequence). Trimming cost V 7 bases and J 2 bases, with 17 bases left between them. The CDR3 loop reads CAFLVAGPNYGYTF. Here the CDR3 DNA reads TGTGCCTTCCTAGTCGCGGGGCCGAACTATGGCTACACCTTC.

The J gene is TRBJ1-2, the V gene TRBV11-3, with 8 bases matching TRBD1. V dropped 3 bases and J dropped 0; count of bases not matched to a gene: 6. The CDR3 runs to 16 residues. Germline V CDR1 and CDR2: SGHNT, YENEEA. CDR3 DNA sequence: TGTGCCAGCAGCTTCGGAACAGGGGGACCTAACTATGGCTACACCTTC. This codes for CASSFGTGGPNYGYTF.

This chain joins TRBV6-6 and TRBJ2-1; the D call may be TRBD1 or TRBD2 (5 bases each). Germline CDR1 and CDR2: MNHNY and SVGAGI (reference sequence). This CDR3 has 15 amino acids. Trimming shortened V by 5 bases and J by 4 bases, and 15 bases separated the two germline ends. The CDR3 protein is CASSPADRLYNEQFF. For the CDR3, the DNA is TGTGCCAGCAGTCCGGCCGACAGACTATACAATGAGCAGTTCTTC.

As for this clone: The junction shows a germline mismatch at one end, possibly a read error. V gene TRBV6-1 combines with J gene TRBJ2-1; tentative D call: TRBD2 (5 bases). The CDR3 spans 16 residues. In germline, CDR1 is MNHNS, CDR2 SASEGT. The CDR3 region is CASSGIWRSSYSEQFF. As DNA, the CDR3 is TGTGCCAGCAGTGGGATATGGAGGAGCTCCTACAGTGAGCAGTTCTTC.

DNA of the CDR3: TGTGCCAGCAGTGTGGAGAACACCGGGGAGCTGTTTTTT. Translated: CASSVENTGELFF. The rearrangement uses TRBV2 and TRBJ2-2; D is unresolved. Germline CDR1 is SNHLY and CDR2 is FYNNEI. This CDR3 has 13 amino acids. Trimming left V 4 bases short and J 1 base short, with 4 bases between.

The chain is built from TRBV2 and TRBJ1-5, with TRBD1 matching 7 bases. The CDR3 is 17 residues long. The J segment lost 3 bases and the V segment lost 3 bases, leaving 11 bases of the junction unmatched. Germline V CDR1 and CDR2: SNHLY, FYNNEI. The CDR3 here is CASSESTGLHNNQPQHF. The CDR3 bases are TGTGCCAGCAGTGAGTCGACAGGGCTTCATAACAATCAGCCCCAGCATTTT.

V is TRBV5-1 and J is TRBJ1-1; D is ambiguous. CDR1 and CDR2 (germline): SGHRS, YFSETQ. V dropped 5 bases and J dropped 0 bases, with 5 bases sitting between them. This CDR3 is 12 amino acids long. The CDR3 sequence is CASSNVNTEAFF. The CDR3 DNA is TGCGCCAGCAGTAACGTGAACACTGAAGCTTTCTTT.

The chain recombines TRBV5-4 with TRBJ1-2, with 8 bases that match TRBD1. The germline gives CDR1 SGHNT, CDR2 YYREEE (reference sequence). J lost 4 bases, V lost 3 bases, and 5 bases had no gene match. The CDR3 totals 14 residues. This chain's CDR3 is CASSSRDRRYGYTF. The DNA of the CDR3 is TGTGCCAGCAGCTCGAGGGACAGGCGCTATGGCTACACCTTC.

The V and J genes are TRBV6-1 and TRBJ2-7, with TRBD2 identical over 9 bases. The CDR3 runs to 14 residues. Germline V CDR1 and CDR2: MNHNS, SASEGT. Trimming took 4 bases from V and 4 from J; bases not matched to a gene: 5. The CDR3 DNA reads as TGTGCCAGCAGTGCTCTAGCGGGGAGATACGAGCAGTACTTC. Amino acids: CASSALAGRYEQYF.

Worth noting for this clone: This sequence may be a read error, since a much larger clone differs from it by one base. CDR3 in DNA: TGTGTCAGCAGCCCCCTCCGGGGAAATGGAAACACCATATATTTT. It translates to CVSSPLRGNGNTIYF. The V call is TRBV7-9, the J call TRBJ1-3; D unresolved. This CDR3 is 15 amino acids long. Germline loops: CDR1 SEHNR, CDR2 FQNEAQ (reference sequence).

The chain carries TRBV6-1 and TRBJ2-2, with D possibly being TRBD2 (6 bases). V lost 11 bases and J 6 bases, leaving 16 bases between the germline ends. This CDR3 region has 13 residues. Germline values: CDR1 MNHNS, CDR2 SASEGT. The CDR3 coding sequence is TGTGCCGGACGGACGGGACTCGCCGGGGAGCTGTTTTTT. This encodes CAGRTGLAGELFF.

This chain connects TRBV30 to TRBJ2-7; possible D gene TRBD1, 6 bases. CDR3 size: 15 residues. Germline V lookup: CDR1 GTSNPN, CDR2 SVGIG (reference sequence). The V end was cut by 0 bases, the J end by 6 bases, with 18 bases between. The CDR3 protein is CAWSVGPGAFLEQYF. In nucleotides, the CDR3 is TGTGCCTGGAGTGTAGGGCCAGGGGCATTTCTCGAGCAGTACTTC.

The J gene is TRBJ1-2, the V gene TRBV6-5, with D hard to call. The CDR3 extends over 14 amino acids. The V end was cut by 4 bases, the J end by 0 bases, with 9 bases between. Germline assignment: CDR1 MNHEY and CDR2 SVGAGI. The CDR3 DNA reads as TGTGCCAGCAGTTTGCGGGCCTCTAACTATGGCTACACCTTC. Translation: CASSLRASNYGYTF.

The genes are TRBV29-1 and TRBJ1-2; 10 bases agree with TRBD1. The CDR3 totals 16 residues. Trimming cost V 0 bases and J 3 bases; bases outside gene matches: 7. Germline assignment: CDR1 SQVTM and CDR2 ANQGSEA. The CDR3 DNA sequence: TGCAGCGTTGAAGACCATACGGACAGGGGGTACTATGGCTACACCTTC. Its translation: CSVEDHTDRGYYGYTF.